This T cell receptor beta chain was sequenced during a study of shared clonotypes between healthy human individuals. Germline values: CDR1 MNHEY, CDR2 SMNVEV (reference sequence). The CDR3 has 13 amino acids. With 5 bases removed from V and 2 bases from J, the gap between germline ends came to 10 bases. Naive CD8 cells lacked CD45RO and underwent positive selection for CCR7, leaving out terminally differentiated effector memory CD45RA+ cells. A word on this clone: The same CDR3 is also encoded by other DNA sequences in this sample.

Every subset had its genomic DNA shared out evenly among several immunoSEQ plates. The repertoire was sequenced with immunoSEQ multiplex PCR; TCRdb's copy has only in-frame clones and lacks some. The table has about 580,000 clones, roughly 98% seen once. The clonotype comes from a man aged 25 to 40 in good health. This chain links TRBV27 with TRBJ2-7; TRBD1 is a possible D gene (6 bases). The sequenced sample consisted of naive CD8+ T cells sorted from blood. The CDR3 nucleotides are TGTGCCAGCAGTGGCAGGGGTCCCTACGAGCAGTACTTC. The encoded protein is CASSGRGPYEQYF.